This T cell receptor (beta chain) was retrieved from a study of control samples from healthy donors and cancer patients. Sequenced by immunoSEQ multiplex PCR; TCRdb stores in-frame clones only, minus some. The sample yields 150,000 to 180,000 clones, 94% seen once. J was trimmed by 6 bases and V by 1 base; bases with no gene match: 12. The germline gives CDR1 MGHRA, CDR2 YSYEKL. This CDR3 region has 17 residues. The sample comprised blood. The origin of this receptor is a middle-aged man in good health. The chain joins TRBV4-1 to TRBJ2-7, with 10 nucleotides matching TRBD2. The CDR3: CASSQGLPSGGAIEQYF. CDR3 coding DNA: TGCGCCAGCAGCCAAGGCCTTCCGAGCGGGGGGGCCATCGAGCAGTACTTC.